The sequence of this T cell receptor (beta chain) was determined in a study of T cell changes during pregnancy in multiple sclerosis. Profiled with immunoSEQ multiplex PCR; TCRdb holds only in-frame clones, not every one. The sample has about 50,000 clones; about nine tenths are singletons. The sequencing used CD4+ T cells from peripheral blood mononuclear cells, collected after pregnancy. This TCR was sampled from a female donor in good health, enrolled as a control in a pregnancy study.

The CDR3 bases are TGTGCTAGTGGTGAGGGACAGCTATTAGGGACCCTCCACTTT. It encodes CASGEGQLLGTLHF. The J gene is TRBJ1-6, the V gene TRBV12-5; 7 nucleotides line up with TRBD1. Per germline, CDR1 LGHNT and CDR2 FRNRAP. J gave up 14 bases and V 5 bases, and 12 bases lay outside the gene matches. The CDR3 is 14 residues long.